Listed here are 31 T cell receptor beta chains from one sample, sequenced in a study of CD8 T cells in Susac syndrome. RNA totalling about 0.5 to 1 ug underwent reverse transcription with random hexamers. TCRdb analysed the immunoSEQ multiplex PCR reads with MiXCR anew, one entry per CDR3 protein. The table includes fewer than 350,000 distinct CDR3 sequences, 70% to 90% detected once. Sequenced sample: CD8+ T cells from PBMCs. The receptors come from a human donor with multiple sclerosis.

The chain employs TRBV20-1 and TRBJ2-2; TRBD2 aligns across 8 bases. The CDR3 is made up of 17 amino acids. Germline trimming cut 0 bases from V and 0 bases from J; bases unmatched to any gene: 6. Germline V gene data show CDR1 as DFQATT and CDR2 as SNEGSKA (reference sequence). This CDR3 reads CSARDATSGPNTGELFF. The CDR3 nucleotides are TGCAGTGCTAGAGATGCCACTAGCGGTCCGAACACCGGGGAGCTGTTTTTT.

CDR3 sequence (DNA): TGTGCCAGCAGTTCCTGGGGACAGGATGATGGCTACACCTTC. It specifies CASSSWGQDDGYTF. The chain links TRBV6-2 or TRBV6-3 to TRBJ1-2, with 8 bases that match TRBD1. This CDR3 is 14 amino acids long. From germline, CDR1 is MNHEY and CDR2 SVGEGT. V dropped 4 bases and J dropped 6; count of bases not matched to a gene: 7.

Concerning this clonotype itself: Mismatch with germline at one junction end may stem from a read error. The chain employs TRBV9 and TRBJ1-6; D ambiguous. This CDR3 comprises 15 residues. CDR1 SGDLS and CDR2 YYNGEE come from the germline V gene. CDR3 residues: CASSVGSMGNSPHHF. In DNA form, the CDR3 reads TGTGCCAGCAGCGTAGGCTCGATGGGTAATTCACCCCACCACTTT.

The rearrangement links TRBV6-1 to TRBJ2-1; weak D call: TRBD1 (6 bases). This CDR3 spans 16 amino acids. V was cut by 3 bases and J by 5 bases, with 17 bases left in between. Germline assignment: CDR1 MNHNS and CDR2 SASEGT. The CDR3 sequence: CASSDFLGQLNNEQFF. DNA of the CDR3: TGTGCCAGCAGTGATTTCCTAGGACAGCTTAACAATGAGCAGTTCTTC.

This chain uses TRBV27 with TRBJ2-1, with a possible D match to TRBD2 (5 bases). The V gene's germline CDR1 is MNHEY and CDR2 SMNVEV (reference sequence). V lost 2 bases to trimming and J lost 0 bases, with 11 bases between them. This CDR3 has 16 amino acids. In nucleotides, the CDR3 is TGTGCCAGCAGTTTACGCCCCGAGGGCTCCTACAATGAGCAGTTCTTC. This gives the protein CASSLRPEGSYNEQFF.

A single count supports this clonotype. This chain's CDR3 is CASSLVPVRGRTNTGELFF. The CDR3 DNA reads TGTGCCAGCAGTTTAGTACCCGTCCGCGGGAGGACGAACACCGGGGAGCTGTTTTTT. The chain has TRBV12-3 or TRBV12-4 and TRBJ2-2; 8 bases line up with TRBD2. Germline trimming cut 1 base from V and 0 bases from J; bases unmatched to any gene: 10. The CDR3 is made up of 19 amino acids.

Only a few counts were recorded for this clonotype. CDR3 in amino acids: CASSNEKVVLHTEAFF. Written as DNA, the CDR3 is TGTGCCAGCAGCAACGAGAAGGTGGTCTTACACACTGAAGCTTTCTTT. The chain couples TRBV5-4 to TRBJ1-1; D is ambiguous. From germline, CDR1 is SGHNT and CDR2 YYREEE (reference sequence). V was clipped by 4 bases and J by 3 bases, with 19 bases between them. This CDR3 has 16 residues.

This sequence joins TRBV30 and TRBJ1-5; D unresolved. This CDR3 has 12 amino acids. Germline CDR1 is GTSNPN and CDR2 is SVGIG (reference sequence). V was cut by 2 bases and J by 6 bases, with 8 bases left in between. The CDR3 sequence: CAWSPRSQPQHF. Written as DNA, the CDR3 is TGTGCCTGGAGTCCTAGGAGTCAGCCCCAGCATTTT.

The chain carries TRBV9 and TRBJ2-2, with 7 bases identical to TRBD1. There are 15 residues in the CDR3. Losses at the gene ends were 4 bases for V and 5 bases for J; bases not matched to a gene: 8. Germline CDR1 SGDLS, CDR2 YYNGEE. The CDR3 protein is CASSPRDRSTGELFF. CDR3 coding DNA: TGTGCCAGCAGCCCCCGGGACAGATCTACCGGGGAGCTGTTTTTT.

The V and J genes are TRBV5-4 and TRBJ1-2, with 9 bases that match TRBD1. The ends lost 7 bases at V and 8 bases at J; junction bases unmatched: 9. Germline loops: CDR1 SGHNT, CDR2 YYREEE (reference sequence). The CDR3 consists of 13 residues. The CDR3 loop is CASQEQGAGGYTF. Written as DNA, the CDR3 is TGTGCCAGCCAAGAACAGGGGGCAGGCGGCTACACCTTC.

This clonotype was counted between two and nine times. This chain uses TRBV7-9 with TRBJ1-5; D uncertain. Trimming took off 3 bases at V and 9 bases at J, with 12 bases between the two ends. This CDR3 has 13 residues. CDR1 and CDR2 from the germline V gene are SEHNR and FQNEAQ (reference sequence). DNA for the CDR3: TGTGCCAGCAGCTTCGAGGGCCTTTGGCCCCAGCATTTT. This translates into CASSFEGLWPQHF.

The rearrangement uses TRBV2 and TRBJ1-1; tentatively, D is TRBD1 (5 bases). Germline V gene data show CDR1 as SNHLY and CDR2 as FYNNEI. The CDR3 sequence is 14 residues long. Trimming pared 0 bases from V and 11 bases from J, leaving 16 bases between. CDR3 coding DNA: TGTGCCAGCAGTGAAGCCCTTCCCAGGGACGGGGCTTTCTTT. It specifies CASSEALPRDGAFF. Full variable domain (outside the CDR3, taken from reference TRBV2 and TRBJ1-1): EPEVTQTPSHQVTQMGQEVILRCVPISNHLYFYWYRQILGQKVEFLVSFYNNEISEKSEIFDDQFSVERPDGSNFTLKIRSTKLEDSAMYFCASSEALPRDGAFFGQGTRLTVV.

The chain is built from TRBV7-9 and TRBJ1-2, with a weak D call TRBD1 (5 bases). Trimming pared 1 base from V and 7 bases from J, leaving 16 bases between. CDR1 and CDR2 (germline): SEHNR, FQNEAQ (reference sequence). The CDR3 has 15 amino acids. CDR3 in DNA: TGTGCCAGCAGCTTAGTTCGAACAGGCCGGGGTGGCTACACCTTC. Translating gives CASSLVRTGRGGYTF.

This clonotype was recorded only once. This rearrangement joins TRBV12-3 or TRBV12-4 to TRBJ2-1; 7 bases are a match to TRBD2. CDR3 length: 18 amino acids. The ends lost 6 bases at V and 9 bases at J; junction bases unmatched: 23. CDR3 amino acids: CASSSSHKRPGRASEQFF. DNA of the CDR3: TGTGCCAGCAGCTCATCCCACAAAAGGCCGGGGAGGGCCAGTGAGCAGTTCTTC.

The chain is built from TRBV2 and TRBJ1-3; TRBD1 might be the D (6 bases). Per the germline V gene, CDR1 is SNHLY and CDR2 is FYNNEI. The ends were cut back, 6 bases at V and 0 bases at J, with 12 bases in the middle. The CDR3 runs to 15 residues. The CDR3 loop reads CASRNTGSSGNTIYF. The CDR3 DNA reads TGTGCCAGCAGGAATACAGGGAGCTCTGGAAACACCATATATTTT.

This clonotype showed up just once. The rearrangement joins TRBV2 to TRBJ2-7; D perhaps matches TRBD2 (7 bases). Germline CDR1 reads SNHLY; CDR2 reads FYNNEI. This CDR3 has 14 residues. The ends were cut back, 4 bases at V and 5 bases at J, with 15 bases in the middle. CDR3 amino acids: CASSVGGARNEQYF. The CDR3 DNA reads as TGTGCCAGCAGTGTTGGGGGGGCGCGGAACGAGCAGTACTTC.

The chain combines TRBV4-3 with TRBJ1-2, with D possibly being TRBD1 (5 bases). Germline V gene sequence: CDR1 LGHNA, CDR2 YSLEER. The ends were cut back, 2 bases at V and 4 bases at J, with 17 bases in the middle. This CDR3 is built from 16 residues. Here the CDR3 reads CASSQSRGGAAYGYTF. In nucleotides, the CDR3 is TGCGCCAGCAGCCAATCCCGCGGGGGTGCAGCCTATGGCTACACCTTC.

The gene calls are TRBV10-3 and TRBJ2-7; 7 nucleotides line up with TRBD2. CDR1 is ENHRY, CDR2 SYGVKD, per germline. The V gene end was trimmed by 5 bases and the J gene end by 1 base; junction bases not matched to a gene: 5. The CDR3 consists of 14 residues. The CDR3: CAISTAGESYEQYF. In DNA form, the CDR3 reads TGTGCCATCAGTACTGCGGGAGAATCCTACGAGCAGTACTTC.

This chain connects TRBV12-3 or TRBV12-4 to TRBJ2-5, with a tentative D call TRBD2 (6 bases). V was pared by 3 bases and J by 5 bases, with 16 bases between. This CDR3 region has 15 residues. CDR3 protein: CASSFYLGGGETQYF. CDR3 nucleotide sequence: TGTGCCAGCAGTTTTTATCTAGGTGGGGGGGAGACCCAGTACTTC.

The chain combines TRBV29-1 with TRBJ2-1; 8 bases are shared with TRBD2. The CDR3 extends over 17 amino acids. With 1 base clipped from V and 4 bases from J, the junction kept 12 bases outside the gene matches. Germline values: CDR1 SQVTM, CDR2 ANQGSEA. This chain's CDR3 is CSVEGTRAGAGYNEQFF. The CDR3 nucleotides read TGCAGCGTTGAAGGCACCAGAGCGGGAGCTGGATACAATGAGCAGTTCTTC.

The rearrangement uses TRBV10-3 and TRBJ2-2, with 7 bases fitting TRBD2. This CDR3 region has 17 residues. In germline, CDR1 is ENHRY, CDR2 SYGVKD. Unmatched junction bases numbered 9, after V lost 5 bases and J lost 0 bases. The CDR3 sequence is CAISSIGLVPNTGELFF. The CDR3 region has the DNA TGTGCCATCAGTTCAATTGGACTAGTCCCGAACACCGGGGAGCTGTTTTTT.

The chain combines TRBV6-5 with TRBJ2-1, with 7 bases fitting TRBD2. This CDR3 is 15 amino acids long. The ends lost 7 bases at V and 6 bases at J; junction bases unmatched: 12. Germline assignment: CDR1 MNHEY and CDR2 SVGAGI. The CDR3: CASTPLASGVNEQFF. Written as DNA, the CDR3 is TGTGCCAGCACCCCACTGGCTAGCGGAGTCAATGAGCAGTTCTTC.

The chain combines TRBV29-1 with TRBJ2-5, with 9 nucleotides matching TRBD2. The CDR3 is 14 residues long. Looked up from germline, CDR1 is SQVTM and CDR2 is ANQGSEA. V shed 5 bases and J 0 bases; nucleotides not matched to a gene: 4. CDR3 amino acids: CSVKLAGYQETQYF. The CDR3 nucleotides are TGCAGCGTTAAGCTAGCGGGGTACCAAGAGACCCAGTACTTC.

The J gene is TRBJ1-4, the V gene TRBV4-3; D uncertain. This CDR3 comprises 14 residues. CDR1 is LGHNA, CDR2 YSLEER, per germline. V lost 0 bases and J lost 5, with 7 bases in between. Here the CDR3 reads CASSQDIGNEKLFF. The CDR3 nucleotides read TGCGCCAGCAGCCAAGATATAGGGAATGAAAAACTGTTTTTT.

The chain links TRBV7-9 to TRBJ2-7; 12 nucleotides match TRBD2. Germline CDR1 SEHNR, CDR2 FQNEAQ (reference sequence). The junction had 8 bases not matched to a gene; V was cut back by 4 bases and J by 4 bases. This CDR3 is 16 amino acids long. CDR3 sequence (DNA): TGTGCCAGCAGCTCTATCACTAGCGGGAGGAGTTACGAGCAGTACTTC. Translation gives CASSSITSGRSYEQYF. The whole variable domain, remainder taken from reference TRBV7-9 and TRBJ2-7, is DTGVSQNPRHKITKRGQNVTFRCDPISEHNRLYWYRQTLGQGPEFLTYFQNEAQLEKSRLLSDRFSAERPKGSFSTLEIQRTEQGDSAMYLCASSSITSGRSYEQYFGPGTRLTVT.

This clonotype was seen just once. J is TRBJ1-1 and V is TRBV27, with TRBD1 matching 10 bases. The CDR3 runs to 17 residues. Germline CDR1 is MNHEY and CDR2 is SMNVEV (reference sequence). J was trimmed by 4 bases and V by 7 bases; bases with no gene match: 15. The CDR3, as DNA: TGTGCCAGCACGCTTAAGGGGACAGGGGCCTGGGGCACTGAAGCTTTCTTT. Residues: CASTLKGTGAWGTEAFF.

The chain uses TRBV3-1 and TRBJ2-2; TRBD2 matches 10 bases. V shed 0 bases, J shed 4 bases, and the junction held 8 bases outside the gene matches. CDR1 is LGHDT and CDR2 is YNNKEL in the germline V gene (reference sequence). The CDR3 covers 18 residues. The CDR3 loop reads CASSQDRLAGVSTGELFF. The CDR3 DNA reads TGTGCCAGCAGCCAAGACAGGCTAGCGGGAGTGAGCACCGGGGAGCTGTTTTTT.

The CDR3, as DNA: TGTGCCAGCAGGCTGGGAGCGGGAGGGCCAGTGAATGAGCAGTTCTTC. Translating gives CASRLGAGGPVNEQFF. V is TRBV27 and J is TRBJ2-1, with 10 bases aligning to TRBD2. Germline V gene data show CDR1 as MNHEY and CDR2 as SMNVEV (reference sequence). This CDR3 region has 16 residues. V lost 6 bases and J lost 7; bases outside the gene matches: 12.

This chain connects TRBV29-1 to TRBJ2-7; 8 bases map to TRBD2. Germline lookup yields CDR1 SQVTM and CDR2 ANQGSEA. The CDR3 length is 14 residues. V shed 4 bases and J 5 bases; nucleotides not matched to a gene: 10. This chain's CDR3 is CSVVEAGAYDEQYF. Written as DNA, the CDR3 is TGCAGCGTTGTTGAAGCGGGAGCTTACGACGAGCAGTACTTC.

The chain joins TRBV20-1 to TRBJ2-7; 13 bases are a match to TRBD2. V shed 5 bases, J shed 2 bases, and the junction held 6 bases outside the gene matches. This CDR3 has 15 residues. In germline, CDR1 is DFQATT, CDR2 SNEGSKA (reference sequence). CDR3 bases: TGCAGTGCTGCCCTGGGACTAGCGGGGCCCTACGAGCAGTACTTC. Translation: CSAALGLAGPYEQYF.

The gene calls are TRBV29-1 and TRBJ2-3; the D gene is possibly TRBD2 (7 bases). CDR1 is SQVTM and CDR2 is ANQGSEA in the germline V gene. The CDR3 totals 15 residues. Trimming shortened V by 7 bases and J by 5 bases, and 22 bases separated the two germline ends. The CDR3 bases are TGCAGCGCCTGCGGGGGCCCGAACGGGAGAGATACGCAGTATTTT. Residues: CSACGGPNGRDTQYF.